These 26 T cell receptor beta chains were all obtained from the same sample, sequenced in a study of long-term antiretroviral therapy in people with HIV (dated 2022 in TCRdb). Sequencing of the TRB variable region was done with the immunoSEQ hsTCRB v3.0 assay at survey level resolution. Imported from immuneACCESS, the table was reduced by TCRdb to in-frame sequences with V and J called. These copies leave out some clones; in studies compared against another copy, an unresolved V gene accounts for under half, and the cause of the remainder is not known. For this sample the table gives around 29,000 clones, of which nearly 97% were detected only once. The ten largest account for around 7.4% of the sample. The sample here was unsorted PBMCs, taken 5.3 years after starting antiretroviral therapy. The receptors were sampled from a man aged 30 to 39 with HIV.

The chain carries TRBV5-1 and TRBJ2-1; tentative D call: TRBD1 (7 bases). The CDR3 has 16 residues. Germline CDR1 SGHRS, CDR2 YFSETQ. V was shortened by 0 bases and J by 7 bases, with 17 bases between the two germline ends. CDR3 DNA sequence: TGCGCCAGCAGCTTGGAAAGTGGCAGGGGGGAGAATGAGCAGTTCTTC. Protein: CASSLESGRGENEQFF.

The V gene is TRBV6-6, the J gene TRBJ2-5, with 7 bases matching TRBD1. J lost 5 bases, V lost 8 bases, and 17 bases had no gene match. This CDR3 is built from 16 residues. CDR1 and CDR2 from the germline V gene are MNHNY and SVGAGI (reference sequence). This CDR3 reads CASGQAESGGSETQYF. The CDR3 DNA reads TGTGCCAGCGGACAGGCTGAATCAGGGGGTTCGGAGACCCAGTACTTC.

The gene calls are TRBV4-2 and TRBJ1-1, with D tentatively TRBD1 (5 bases). CDR3 length equals 13 residues. V lost 1 base to trimming and J lost 10 bases, with 13 bases between them. Germline lookup yields CDR1 LGHNA and CDR2 YNFKEQ. CDR3 DNA: TGTGCCAGCAGCCAAGGGGAGAAGGGGAGAGCTTTCTTT. Encoded protein: CASSQGEKGRAFF.

The V gene is TRBV29-1, the J gene TRBJ1-2, with 9 bases that match TRBD1. This CDR3 comprises 13 residues. Germline CDR1 and CDR2: SQVTM and ANQGSEA. V trimming: 7 bases; J trimming: 8 bases; junction bases outside the gene matches: 11. CDR3 sequence (DNA): TGCAGCGGCCTCACAGGGGGCGCAGACGGCTACACCTTC. This sequence encodes CSGLTGGADGYTF.

The rearrangement uses TRBV7-2 and TRBJ2-2; no reliable D call. V was pared by 8 bases and J by 2 bases, with 12 bases between. The CDR3 covers 14 residues. Germline assignment: CDR1 SGHTA and CDR2 FQGNSA. The CDR3 region has the DNA TGTGCCAGCTCTCGGCTCCTCAACACCGGGGAGCTGTTTTTT. Its translation: CASSRLLNTGELFF.

The V gene is TRBV2, the J gene TRBJ2-7; 9 bases are a match to TRBD1. The CDR3 has 14 amino acids. The V gene end was trimmed by 5 bases and the J gene end by 2 bases; junction bases not matched to a gene: 4. Germline values: CDR1 SNHLY, CDR2 FYNNEI. CDR3 region: CASSHGTGPYEQYF. The CDR3 DNA is TGTGCCAGCAGTCACGGGACAGGGCCCTACGAGCAGTACTTC. Looking up the rest from reference TRBV2 and TRBJ2-7 gives the full variable domain: EPEVTQTPSHQVTQMGQEVILRCVPISNHLYFYWYRQILGQKVEFLVSFYNNEISEKSEIFDDQFSVERPDGSNFTLKIRSTKLEDSAMYFCASSHGTGPYEQYFGPGTRLTVT.

This chain joins TRBV27 and TRBJ2-7, with D perhaps TRBD1 (6 bases). CDR1 MNHEY and CDR2 SMNVEV come from the germline V gene (reference sequence). The CDR3 covers 11 residues. V was cut by 7 bases and J by 4 bases, with 8 bases left in between. The CDR3 DNA is TGTGCCAGCAAACAGGGTTACGAGCAGTACTTC. Amino acid sequence: CASKQGYEQYF.

The CDR3 sequence is CASRDENPPTYEQYF. CDR3 coding DNA: TGTGCCAGCAGGGACGAAAATCCCCCGACCTACGAGCAGTACTTC. The V gene is TRBV6-6, the J gene TRBJ2-7, with no clear D. Germline V gives CDR1 MNHNY, CDR2 SVGAGI (reference sequence). V lost 6 bases, J lost 2 bases, and 17 bases lay in between. CDR3 length: 15 residues.

The V call is TRBV10-2, the J call TRBJ1-4, with TRBD1 matching 7 bases. The CDR3 runs to 13 residues. Germline loops: CDR1 WSHSY, CDR2 SAAADI. J lost 5 bases, V lost 6 bases, and 3 bases had no gene match. CDR3 sequence (DNA): TGCGCCAGCAGCCGGGACAGCAATGAAAAACTGTTTTTT. Translated: CASSRDSNEKLFF.

The chain has TRBV30 and TRBJ1-6; D perhaps matches TRBD1 (5 bases). There are 14 residues in the CDR3. CDR1 is GTSNPN, CDR2 SVGIG, per germline (reference sequence). V lost 3 bases, J lost 7 bases, and 13 bases lay in between. The CDR3, as DNA: TGTGCCTGGAGAGAACCAGGGCGAAATTCACCCCTCCACTTT. Its translation: CAWREPGRNSPLHF.

V is TRBV27 and J is TRBJ1-1, with D maybe TRBD1 (6 bases). CDR1 is MNHEY and CDR2 is SMNVEV in the germline V gene (reference sequence). Trimming removed 0 bases at V and 4 bases at J, with 12 bases between. This CDR3 has 15 residues. CDR3 amino acids: CASSLSSGVGTEAFF. The CDR3 bases are TGTGCCAGCAGTTTATCGTCAGGGGTGGGCACTGAAGCTTTCTTT.

The chain employs TRBV30 and TRBJ2-1; TRBD1 aligns across 7 bases. The CDR3 sequence is 13 residues long. The germline V gene has CDR1 GTSNPN and CDR2 SVGIG (reference sequence). V shed 3 bases and J 8 bases; nucleotides not matched to a gene: 7. The CDR3 loop is CAWSQGVGYEQFF. The CDR3 region has the DNA TGTGCCTGGAGCCAGGGGGTCGGGTATGAGCAGTTCTTC.

This chain uses TRBV5-4 with TRBJ2-2; 12 positions match TRBD2. The CDR3 contains 15 residues. V trimming: 7 bases; J trimming: 5 bases; junction bases outside the gene matches: 6. Per the germline V gene, CDR1 is SGHNT and CDR2 is YYREEE (reference sequence). The CDR3 DNA follows: TGTGCCAGCGGAACTAGCGGGGGGTGGACCGGGGAGCTGTTTTTT. Amino acids: CASGTSGGWTGELFF.

This sequence joins TRBV10-2 and TRBJ2-1; a possible D gene is TRBD2 (5 bases). CDR1 and CDR2 (germline): WSHSY, SAAADI. V was cut by 3 bases and J by 9 bases, with 18 bases left in between. The CDR3 covers 15 residues. CDR3 in amino acids: CASSDFPQGRGEQFF. The CDR3 nucleotides are TGCGCCAGCAGTGACTTCCCTCAAGGCCGGGGTGAGCAGTTCTTC.

The chain links TRBV7-2 to TRBJ1-1; 9 nucleotides match TRBD1. With V trimmed by 0 bases and J by 11 bases, 4 bases remained unmatched. CDR3 length: 13 residues. Per the germline V gene, CDR1 is SGHTA and CDR2 is FQGNSA. The CDR3 sequence: CASSLAGDRVAFF. The CDR3 DNA reads TGTGCCAGCAGCTTAGCCGGGGACAGGGTGGCTTTCTTT.

This sequence joins TRBV4-3 and TRBJ2-7; 7 bases match TRBD1. Germline V gene sequence: CDR1 LGHNA, CDR2 YSLEER. The CDR3 is made up of 14 amino acids. V gave up 3 bases and J gave up 0 bases; unmatched junction bases: 2. CDR3 sequence: CASSHRDSSYEQYF. The CDR3 coding sequence is TGCGCCAGCAGCCATCGGGACAGCTCCTACGAGCAGTACTTC.

V is TRBV28 and J is TRBJ2-5; 8 positions match TRBD1. This CDR3 is built from 14 residues. The ends lost 5 bases at V and 6 bases at J; junction bases unmatched: 8. The V gene's germline CDR1 is MDHEN and CDR2 SYDVKM. The chain's CDR3 is CASSLGQGGKTQYF. CDR3 in DNA: TGTGCCAGCAGTCTAGGACAGGGTGGGAAGACCCAGTACTTC.

The rearrangement uses TRBV12-5 and TRBJ1-3; possibly TRBD1 for D (6 bases). The V end lost 4 bases, the J end lost 4 bases, and 20 bases lay between the germline ends. This CDR3 is built from 17 residues. Germline-derived CDR1 and CDR2 are LGHNT and FRNRAP. The CDR3 DNA sequence: TGTGCTAGTGGTTCCGGACAGTTCGGGAAAACGGGAAACACCATATATTTT. Its translation: CASGSGQFGKTGNTIYF.

The gene calls are TRBV4-1 and TRBJ2-3; D gene uncertain. This CDR3 has 14 residues. Germline assignment: CDR1 MGHRA and CDR2 YSYEKL. The V and J ends lost 2 bases and 4 bases respectively, with 10 bases between them. CDR3 sequence reads: CASSQYPVPDTQYF. The CDR3 bases are TGCGCCAGCAGCCAATATCCAGTACCAGATACGCAGTATTTT.

This chain uses TRBV5-6 with TRBJ2-7; 8 positions agree with TRBD1. After removal of 0 bases from V and 7 bases from J, the junction contained 6 bases not matched to a gene. The germline V gene encodes CDR1 SGHDT and CDR2 YYEEEE. The CDR3 runs to 14 residues. The CDR3 DNA follows: TGTGCCAGCAGCTTGGGGACAGGGTTCGGGGAGCAGTACTTC. Encoded protein: CASSLGTGFGEQYF. Looking up the rest from reference TRBV5-6 and TRBJ2-7 gives the full variable domain: DAGVTQSPTHLIKTRGQQVTLRCSPKSGHDTVSWYQQALGQGPQFIFQYYEEEERQRGNFPDRFSGHQFPNYSSELNVNALLLGDSALYLCASSLGTGFGEQYFGPGTRLTVT.

The rearrangement joins TRBV29-1 to TRBJ1-1, with a tentative D call TRBD1 (6 bases). The ends were cut back, 4 bases at V and 4 bases at J, with 13 bases in the middle. Germline lookup yields CDR1 SQVTM and CDR2 ANQGSEA. The CDR3 extends over 13 amino acids. CDR3 residues: CSVVGGGLTEAFF. The CDR3 DNA is TGCAGCGTTGTTGGGGGGGGGCTCACTGAAGCTTTCTTT.

The chain is built from TRBV4-2 and TRBJ2-3; 8 nucleotides agree with TRBD1. J gave up 0 bases and V 4 bases, and 3 bases lay outside the gene matches. Germline CDR1 LGHNA, CDR2 YNFKEQ. The length of the CDR3 is 15 residues. DNA of the CDR3: TGTGCCAGCAGCCCGGGACAGGTTAGCACAGATACGCAGTATTTT. It codes for CASSPGQVSTDTQYF.

The chain recombines TRBV7-8 with TRBJ1-2, with D uncertain. V was clipped by 2 bases and J by 3 bases, with 13 bases between them. Germline V lookup: CDR1 SGHVS, CDR2 FQNEAQ. This CDR3 has 15 residues. The CDR3 loop is CASSLSRVLDYGYTF. Written as DNA, the CDR3 is TGTGCCAGCAGCTTATCCCGGGTTTTGGACTATGGCTACACCTTC.

The chain combines TRBV5-4 with TRBJ2-7, with 7 bases aligning to TRBD1. Looked up from germline, CDR1 is SGHNT and CDR2 is YYREEE (reference sequence). The junction had 3 bases not matched to a gene; V was cut back by 4 bases and J by 2 bases. The CDR3 is 13 amino acids. This CDR3 reads CASSIQGTYEQYF. The CDR3 coding sequence is TGTGCCAGCAGCATACAGGGGACCTACGAGCAGTACTTC.

The rearrangement links TRBV4-1 to TRBJ2-1, with D unresolved. This CDR3 is 16 amino acids long. Trimming shortened V by 4 bases and J by 0 bases, and 13 bases separated the two germline ends. CDR1 and CDR2 (germline): MGHRA, YSYEKL. The CDR3, as DNA: TGCGCCAGCAGCCCCCCAGGCAGAAGCTCCTACAATGAGCAGTTCTTC. Encoded protein: CASSPPGRSSYNEQFF.

This sequence joins TRBV10-3 and TRBJ1-4; 9 bases map to TRBD1. From germline, CDR1 is ENHRY and CDR2 SYGVKD. This CDR3 region has 16 residues. V shed 5 bases, J shed 3 bases, and the junction held 7 bases outside the gene matches. The CDR3 nucleotides read TGTGCCATCAGTAAAACAGGGGGCCAGGCTAATGAAAAACTGTTTTTT. Amino acid sequence: CAISKTGGQANEKLFF.